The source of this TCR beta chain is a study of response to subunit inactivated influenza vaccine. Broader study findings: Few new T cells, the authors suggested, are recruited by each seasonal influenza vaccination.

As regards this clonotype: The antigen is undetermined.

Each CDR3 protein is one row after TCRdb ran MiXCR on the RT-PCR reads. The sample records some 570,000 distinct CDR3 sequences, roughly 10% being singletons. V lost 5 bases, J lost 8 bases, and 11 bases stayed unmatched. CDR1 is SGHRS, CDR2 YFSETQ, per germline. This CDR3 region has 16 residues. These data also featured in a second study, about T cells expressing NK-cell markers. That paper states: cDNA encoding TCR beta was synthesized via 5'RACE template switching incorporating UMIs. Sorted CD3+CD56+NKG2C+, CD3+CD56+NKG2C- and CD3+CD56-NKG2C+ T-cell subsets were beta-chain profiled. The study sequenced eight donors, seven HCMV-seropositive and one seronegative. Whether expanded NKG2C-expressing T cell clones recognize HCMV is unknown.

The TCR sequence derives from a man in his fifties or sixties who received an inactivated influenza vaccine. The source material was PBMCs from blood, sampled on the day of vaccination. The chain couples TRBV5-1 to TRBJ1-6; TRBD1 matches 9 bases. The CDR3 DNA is TGCGCCAGCAGATCCGTGACAGGGGGTTATGATTCACCCCTCCACTTT. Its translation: CASRSVTGGYDSPLHF.